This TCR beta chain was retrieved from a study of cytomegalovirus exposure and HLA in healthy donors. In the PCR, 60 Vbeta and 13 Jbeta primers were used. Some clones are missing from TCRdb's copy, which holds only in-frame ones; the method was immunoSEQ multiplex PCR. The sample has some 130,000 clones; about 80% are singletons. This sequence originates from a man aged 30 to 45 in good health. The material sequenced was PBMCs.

The CDR3 is CASSFGGKVGELFF. The CDR3 DNA follows: TGTGCCAGCAGTTTCGGGGGGAAGGTCGGGGAGCTGTTTTTT. This chain joins TRBV28 and TRBJ2-2; TRBD2 matches 7 bases. The length of the CDR3 is 14 residues. Germline CDR1 is MDHEN and CDR2 is SYDVKM. The trim removed 3 bases at V and 7 bases at J, leaving 5 bases unmatched.